Shown below are 9 T cell receptor beta chains from a single sample sequenced in a study of shared clonotypes between healthy human individuals. Clones were read by immunoSEQ multiplex PCR, and TCRdb kept only the in-frame ones, dropping some. The data hold some 2,500,000 clones, with 85% to 95% observed a single time. The sequenced sample consisted of naive CD4+ T cells from PBMCs. This sample's subset: CD45RA+ positively selected. These receptors all stem from a man younger than 30 in good health. Some clones in this sample may be carry-over from other donors' samples.

J is TRBJ2-7 and V is TRBV15, with TRBD2 identical over 9 bases. Losses at the gene ends were 4 bases for V and 7 bases for J; bases not matched to a gene: 5. This CDR3 spans 13 amino acids. Germline-derived CDR1 and CDR2 are LNHNV and YYDKDF (reference sequence). The CDR3 loop is CATSIQREVEQYF. CDR3 coding DNA: TGTGCCACCAGCATTCAGCGGGAGGTTGAGCAGTACTTC.

CDR3 bases: TGCGCCAGCAGCCAAAACAGTGGCATAGCCGAGCAGTACTTC. Translated: CASSQNSGIAEQYF. The chain has TRBV4-1 and TRBJ2-7; D call uncertain. V lost 2 bases to trimming and J lost 6 bases, with 14 bases between them. The CDR3 is 14 amino acids. CDR1 and CDR2 from the germline V gene are MGHRA and YSYEKL.

The DNA of the CDR3 is TGTGCCAGCAGTTGGTCAAAATCTCGGCCGAGAACCGGGGAGCTGTTTTTT. This codes for CASSWSKSRPRTGELFF. This chain connects TRBV28 to TRBJ2-2; D is unresolved. Germline V gives CDR1 MDHEN, CDR2 SYDVKM. V was cut by 4 bases and J by 5 bases, with 20 bases left in between. This CDR3 has 17 amino acids.

The gene calls are TRBV4-1 and TRBJ1-2; 8 bases are shared with TRBD1. The CDR3 runs 16 residues. The germline V gene encodes CDR1 MGHRA and CDR2 YSYEKL. J lost 6 bases, V lost 3 bases, and 12 bases had no gene match. Written as DNA, the CDR3 is TGCGCCAGCAGCCAGGGGCAGGGGGCGGTTAGCCATGGCTACACCTTC. It specifies CASSQGQGAVSHGYTF.

The chain joins TRBV28 to TRBJ1-1, with D unclear. The CDR3 extends over 12 amino acids. Trimming took 3 bases from V and 9 from J, leaving 11 bases between them. Germline V CDR1 and CDR2: MDHEN, SYDVKM. CDR3 in DNA: TGTGCCAGCAGTTTGTCAGAAAACAAAGCTTTCTTT. Amino acid sequence: CASSLSENKAFF.

The count of this clone is one. This rearrangement joins TRBV7-9 to TRBJ2-3; D is undetermined. Germline-derived CDR1 and CDR2 are SEHNR and FQNEAQ (reference sequence). Trimming left V 4 bases short and J 3 bases short, with 11 bases between. CDR3 size: 14 residues. The CDR3 DNA is TGTGCCAGCAGCTCCGAAGGACGAACAGATACGCAGTATTTT. Its protein product is CASSSEGRTDTQYF.

This chain joins TRBV6-1 and TRBJ1-2; 7 positions agree with TRBD1. Germline CDR1 reads MNHNS; CDR2 reads SASEGT. This CDR3 contains 12 residues. V lost 8 bases, J lost 2 bases, and 2 bases stayed unmatched. CDR3 residues: CASDRANYGYTF. The CDR3 DNA follows: TGTGCCAGCGACAGGGCCAACTATGGCTACACCTTC.

This clone has just one count. The CDR3 spells CASSLLTETGELFF. The CDR3 DNA is TGCGCCAGCAGCTTACTGACCGAGACCGGGGAGCTGTTTTTT. This chain joins TRBV5-1 and TRBJ2-2; the D is unclear. This CDR3 is 14 amino acids long. CDR1 is SGHRS, CDR2 YFSETQ, per germline. Trimming took off 2 bases at V and 5 bases at J, with 10 bases between the two ends.

The chain is built from TRBV19 and TRBJ2-2, with a possible D match to TRBD1 (6 bases). With 1 base removed from V and 1 base from J, the gap between germline ends came to 7 bases. The CDR3 contains 15 residues. Germline assignment: CDR1 LNHDA and CDR2 SQIVND (reference sequence). CDR3 DNA: TGTGCCAGTAGTATAGCACAGGGGAACACCGGGGAGCTGTTTTTT. Translating gives CASSIAQGNTGELFF.